This T cell receptor (beta chain) was sequenced for a study of cytomegalovirus exposure and HLA in healthy donors. Germline values: CDR1 SGHAT, CDR2 FQNNGV. The CDR3 sequence is 16 residues long. The junction had 12 bases not matched to a gene; V was cut back by 5 bases and J by 9 bases. 60 Vbeta and 13 Jbeta primers were used in PCR. Generated by immunoSEQ multiplex PCR, the TCRdb table keeps only in-frame clones and is missing some. The sample lists over 150,000 clones, roughly 76% seen once, with around 1.5% in the top ten. Sample: PBMCs. V and J are TRBV11-2 and TRBJ2-2, with TRBD1 matching over 10 bases. This clonotype was obtained from a man aged 60-69 years in good health and CMV-seronegative. The CDR3 DNA reads as TGTGCCAGCAGCCGAGGGACCGGGACAGGGGACCGGGAGCTGTTTTTT. Amino acids: CASSRGTGTGDRELFF.